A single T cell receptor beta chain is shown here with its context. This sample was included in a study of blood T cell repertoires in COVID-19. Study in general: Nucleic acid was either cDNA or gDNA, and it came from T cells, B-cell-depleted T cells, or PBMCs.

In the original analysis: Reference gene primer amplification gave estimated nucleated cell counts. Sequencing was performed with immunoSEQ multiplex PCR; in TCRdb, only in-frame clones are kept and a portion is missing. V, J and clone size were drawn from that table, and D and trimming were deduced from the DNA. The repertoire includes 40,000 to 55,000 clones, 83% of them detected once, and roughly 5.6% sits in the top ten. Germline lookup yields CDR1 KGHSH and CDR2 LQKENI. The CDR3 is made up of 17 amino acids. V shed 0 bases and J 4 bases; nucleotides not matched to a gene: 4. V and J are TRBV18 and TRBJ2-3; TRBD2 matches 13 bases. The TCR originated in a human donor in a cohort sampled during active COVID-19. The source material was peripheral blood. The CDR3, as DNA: TGTGCCAGCTCACCACCACTAGCGGGGGGGCGTTCAGATACGCAGTATTTT. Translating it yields CASSPPLAGGRSDTQYF.